This TCR beta chain is from a study of monozygotic twins with inflammatory bowel disease. The germline V gene encodes CDR1 DFQATT and CDR2 SNEGSKA (reference sequence). The CDR3 is 15 amino acids. TCRdb re-called the 5' RACE reads and gives one entry per CDR3 protein, without DNA. The sample table sets out roughly 150,000 distinct CDR3 sequences. The specimen was blood. V gene TRBV20-1 combines with J gene TRBJ2-6; TCRdb's D gene call, TRBD2, goes unchecked for lack of DNA. This receptor was obtained from a human donor with ulcerative colitis or Crohn's disease, or a healthy co-twin of an affected twin (not recorded which). CDR3 sequence: CSARGSTTGANVLTF.